This is a list of T cell receptor beta chains from one sample in a study of cytomegalovirus exposure and HLA in healthy donors. Profiling relied on immunoSEQ multiplex PCR, and the TCRdb table lists in-frame clones only, not all of them. The sample lists 150,000 to 200,000 clones; more than 75% were seen once. The sequencing input was PBMCs. These receptors were taken from a woman between 18 and 29 years old in good health and CMV-seronegative. CDR3s include the opening cysteine and the closing phenylalanine or tryptophan. A D gene is named only where the DNA matches it firmly. Part of the rows lack a size; the others show once, few, many or a class for expanded clones.

d_call clone_size j_call cdr3_length v_call cdr3_aa cdr3_nt
. . TRBJ1-3 15 TRBV5-6 CASSLKELSGNTIYF TGTGCCAGCAGCTTGAAGGAGCTCTCTGGAAACACCATATATTTT
TRBD2 once TRBJ2-3 17 TRBV29-1 CSVDRGGGGARADTQYF TGCAGCGTTGACAGGGGTGGCGGGGGGGCGAGGGCAGATACGCAGTATTTT
TRBD1 . TRBJ2-6 17 TRBV5-1 CASSPDRGDSGANVLTF TGCGCCAGCAGCCCGGACAGGGGGGACTCTGGGGCCAACGTCCTGACTTTC
. . TRBJ1-1 16 TRBV30 CAWRHTGFGMNTEAFF TGTGCCTGGAGACATACAGGGTTTGGAATGAACACTGAAGCTTTCTTT
TRBD2 . TRBJ2-1 16 TRBV19 CASSSSGTSGYNEQFF TGTGCCAGTAGTAGCTCCGGGACTAGCGGTTACAATGAGCAGTTCTTC
. . TRBJ1-3 13 TRBV27 CASSRSSGNTIYF TGTGCCAGCAGTCGGTCGTCTGGAAACACCATATATTTT
TRBD1 . TRBJ2-2 19 TRBV18 CASSPPGTVQIRNTGELFF TGTGCCAGCTCACCACCCGGGACAGTCCAAATTAGAAACACCGGGGAGCTGTTTTTT
. once TRBJ2-1 14 TRBV21-1 CASTGGGSFNEQFF TGTGCCAGCACCGGAGGCGGGAGCTTCAATGAGCAGTTCTTC
. . TRBJ1-2 16 TRBV23-1 CASSQSDREANYGYTF TGCGCCAGCAGTCAGAGCGACAGAGAAGCTAACTATGGCTACACCTTC
. . TRBJ1-1 15 TRBV19 CASSMGSRSNTEAFF TGTGCCAGTAGTATGGGCAGCCGATCGAACACTGAAGCTTTCTTT
TRBD1 once TRBJ2-1 16 TRBV14 CASSPTRQGHRNEQFF TGTGCCAGCAGCCCTACCCGACAGGGACATAGAAATGAGCAGTTCTTC
. . TRBJ1-1 16 TRBV25-1 CASSRRAGSGNTEAFF TGTGCCAGCAGTAGGCGGGCCGGATCAGGGAACACTGAAGCTTTCTTT
TRBD1 . TRBJ2-1 16 TRBV18 CASSPGTGLSYNEQFF TGTGCCAGCTCACCTGGGACAGGGCTCTCCTACAATGAGCAGTTCTTC
TRBD1 . TRBJ1-4 19 TRBV27 CASSPLRLRQGTTNEKLFF TGTGCCAGCAGCCCCCTCCGACTCAGACAGGGCACAACTAATGAAAAACTGTTTTTT
. . TRBJ2-1 14 TRBV5-4 CASSLGGPGNEQFF TGTGCCAGCAGCTTGGGGGGGCCGGGCAATGAGCAGTTCTTC
TRBD1 . TRBJ1-2 13 TRBV14 CASSRDRGLGYTF TGTGCCAGCAGCCGGGACAGGGGGCTCGGCTACACCTTC
TRBD2 . TRBJ2-1 18 TRBV27 CASSLLAGGLPHYNEQFF TGTGCCAGCAGCTTACTAGCGGGGGGCCTTCCACACTACAATGAGCAGTTCTTC
. . TRBJ2-1 17 TRBV4-1 CASSHPLKRLGLHEQFF TGCGCCAGCAGCCATCCCCTAAAAAGACTAGGGCTGCATGAGCAGTTCTTC
. . TRBJ1-5 16 TRBV6-5 CASSYSGGAGNQPQHF TGTGCCAGCAGTTACTCAGGGGGAGCAGGCAATCAGCCCCAGCATTTT
. . TRBJ2-5 14 TRBV30 CAGRRVPGQETQYF TGTGCCGGCCGCAGGGTGCCCGGGCAAGAGACCCAGTACTTC
. . TRBJ1-2 15 TRBV4-1 CASSQDPLRGYGYTF TGCGCCAGCAGCCAAGATCCCCTCAGGGGCTATGGCTACACCTTC
TRBD2 . TRBJ2-3 19 TRBV7-9 CASSLPRLSGRTLTDTQYF TGTGCCAGCAGCTTACCCCGGTTGAGCGGGAGGACCCTCACAGATACGCAGTATTTT
. . TRBJ1-2 12 TRBV6-5 CASSDGGYGYTF TGTGCCAGCAGTGATGGCGGCTATGGCTACACCTTC
. . TRBJ1-1 13 TRBV29-1 CSVRFRGPTEAFF TGCAGCGTCCGATTCAGGGGTCCAACTGAAGCTTTCTTT
TRBD1 . TRBJ2-5 15 TRBV6-5 CASSYSQGLAETQYF TGTGCCAGCAGTTATTCACAGGGGTTAGCGGAGACCCAGTACTTC
TRBD1 . TRBJ1-2 15 TRBV7-9 CASSLGGTDYYGYTF TGTGCCAGCAGCTTAGGTGGGACAGACTACTATGGCTACACCTTC
. . TRBJ2-3 16 TRBV27 CASSRVPGLGRDTQYF TGTGCCAGCAGCCGGGTTCCGGGACTTGGCCGAGATACGCAGTATTTT
. once TRBJ2-3 11 TRBV2 CASLIADTQYF TGTGCCAGCCTAATTGCAGATACGCAGTATTTT
TRBD1 . TRBJ1-2 17 TRBV19 CASSTKIRDRPYYGYTF TGTGCCAGTAGCACCAAAATCCGGGACAGACCGTATTATGGCTACACCTTC
TRBD2 . TRBJ2-2 19 TRBV5-4 CASSLGTSGYGLGTGELFF TGTGCCAGCAGCCTGGGGACTAGCGGATACGGGTTAGGCACCGGGGAGCTGTTTTTT
. . TRBJ1-1 16 TRBV2 CASRILWGGVGTEAFF TGTGCCAGCAGAATCCTCTGGGGCGGGGTGGGCACTGAAGCTTTCTTT
. . TRBJ2-7 11 TRBV6-5 CASSPSYEQYF TGTGCCAGCAGTCCTAGCTACGAGCAGTACTTC
. . TRBJ1-4 11 TRBV30 CACGGGEKLFF TGTGCCTGTGGGGGGGGAGAAAAACTGTTTTTT
. . TRBJ1-2 18 TRBV7-6 CASSPQNSRVTVDYGYTF TGTGCCAGCAGCCCCCAAAACTCCCGAGTTACAGTAGACTATGGCTACACCTTC
. . TRBJ2-2 12 TRBV19 CASSIGTGELFF TGTGCCAGTAGTATCGGTACCGGGGAGCTGTTTTTT
. . TRBJ1-1 13 TRBV6-5 CASRISGETEAFF TGTGCCAGCAGAATTTCGGGGGAAACTGAAGCTTTCTTT
TRBD2 once TRBJ2-7 14 TRBV9 CASSASGGFYEQYF TGTGCCAGCAGCGCTAGCGGGGGTTTCTACGAGCAGTACTTC
. . TRBJ1-3 14 TRBV7-6 CASSLSGQGNTIYF TGTGCCAGCAGCTTATCAGGGCAAGGAAACACCATATATTTT
TRBD2 . TRBJ2-7 11 TRBV6-5 CASGGAYEQYF TGTGCCAGCGGGGGGGCCTACGAGCAGTACTTC
. . TRBJ1-1 16 TRBV4-2 CASSQDLSLRVTEAFF TGTGCCAGCAGCCAAGATTTGTCGTTGCGGGTAACTGAAGCTTTCTTT
. once TRBJ1-6 15 TRBV5-1 CASSLHSEGNSPLHF TGCGCCAGCAGCTTACACTCCGAGGGTAATTCACCCCTCCACTTT